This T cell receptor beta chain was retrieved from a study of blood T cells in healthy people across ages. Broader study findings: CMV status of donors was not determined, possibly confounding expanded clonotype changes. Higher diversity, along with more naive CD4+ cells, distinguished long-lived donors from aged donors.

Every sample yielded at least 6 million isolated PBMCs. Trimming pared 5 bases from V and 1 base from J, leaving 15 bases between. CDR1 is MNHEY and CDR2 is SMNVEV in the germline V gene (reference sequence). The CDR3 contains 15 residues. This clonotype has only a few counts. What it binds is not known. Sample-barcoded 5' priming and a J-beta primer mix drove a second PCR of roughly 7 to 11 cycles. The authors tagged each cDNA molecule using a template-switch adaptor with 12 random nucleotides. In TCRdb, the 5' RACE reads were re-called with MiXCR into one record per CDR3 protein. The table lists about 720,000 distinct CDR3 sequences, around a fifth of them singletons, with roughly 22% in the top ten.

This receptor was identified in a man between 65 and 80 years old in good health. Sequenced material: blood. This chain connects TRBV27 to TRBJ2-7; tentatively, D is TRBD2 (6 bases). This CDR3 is CASSRTGLASYEQYV. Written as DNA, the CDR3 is TGTGCCAGCAGTCGGACGGGACTGGCTTCCTACGAGCAGTACGTC.